This T cell receptor beta chain was obtained from a study of identical twins. TCRdb re-called the 5' RACE reads with MiXCR, one entry per CDR3 protein. The table shows hundreds of thousands of distinct CDR3 sequences, with roughly 9.7% occurring only once. Every donor was a healthy Caucasian. CDR1 is SGHVS, CDR2 FNYEAQ, per germline. V dropped 3 bases and J dropped 7 bases, with 19 bases sitting between them. The CDR3 totals 15 residues. Regarding the study as a whole: An excess of low generation probability was shown by twin-shared out-of-frame alpha sequences.

As regards this clonotype: Its target is not known.

This sample was shared with a second study, whose subject was yellow fever vaccine responses in identical twins.

V and J are TRBV7-6 and TRBJ2-7, with a tentative D call TRBD1 (6 bases). The clonotype was recovered from a woman aged 18-35 years in good health. The sequenced sample was CD8+ T cells sorted from blood. CDR3 sequence reads: CASSFKGEGFGEQYF. The CDR3 DNA reads TGTGCCAGCAGCTTCAAGGGGGAAGGGTTTGGGGAGCAGTACTTC. The whole variable domain, filled in from reference TRBV7-6 and TRBJ2-7, reads GAGVSQSPRYKVTKRGQDVALRCDPISGHVSLYWYRQALGQGPEFLTYFNYEAQQDKSGLPNDRFSAERPEGSISTLTIQRTEQRDSAMYRCASSFKGEGFGEQYFGPGTRLTVT.